These 26 T cell receptor beta chains originate from one sample sequenced in a study of T cells in Graves' hyperthyroidism and ophthalmopathy. Amplification yielded TCR beta CDR3 regions, with RNA transcripts as the source. HTBI primers were used for first-round RT-PCR of the TCR CDR3. One entry per CDR3 protein, called by TCRdb with MiXCR from the multiplex PCR reads. Of some 270,000 distinct CDR3 sequences in the sample, 13% are singletons; the top ten hold roughly 8.5%. Specimen: blood. Source of these receptors: a woman in her 30s with Graves' hyperthyroidism that later progressed to Graves' ophthalmopathy.

This clonotype showed up many times. This chain's CDR3 is CSARGGVSYGYTF. The CDR3 nucleotides are TGCAGTGCTAGAGGAGGGGTTTCCTATGGCTACACCTTC. The chain uses TRBV20-1 and TRBJ1-2, with D perhaps TRBD1 (5 bases). Per the germline V gene, CDR1 is DFQATT and CDR2 is SNEGSKA (reference sequence). The V end lost 1 base, the J end lost 4 bases, and 10 bases lay between the germline ends. This CDR3 has 13 residues.

At least ten counts were recorded for this clonotype. This sequence joins TRBV24-1 and TRBJ1-1, with 10 positions matching TRBD1. V lost 8 bases, J lost 1 base, and 3 bases stayed unmatched. From germline, CDR1 is KGHDR and CDR2 SFDVKD. The CDR3 runs to 14 residues. CDR3 amino acids: CATTTGGENTEAFF. CDR3 bases: TGTGCCACCACGACAGGGGGCGAGAACACTGAAGCTTTCTTT.

There are many counts of this clonotype. This chain links TRBV28 with TRBJ2-2; 16 positions agree with TRBD2. The CDR3 spans 17 residues. V dropped 5 bases and J dropped 6; count of bases not matched to a gene: 6. In germline, CDR1 is MDHEN, CDR2 SYDVKM. The CDR3 region is CASSRGGLAGGAGELFF. CDR3 in DNA: TGTGCCAGCAGTCGCGGGGGACTAGCGGGAGGGGCCGGGGAGCTGTTTTTT.

This rearrangement joins TRBV18 to TRBJ2-5; 7 bases agree with TRBD1. The CDR3 covers 16 residues. Trimming took 2 bases from V and 3 from J; bases not matched to a gene: 9. From germline, CDR1 is KGHSH and CDR2 LQKENI. The CDR3 DNA reads as TGTGCCAGCTCACCAGGTTCATCCGGGACAGAAGAGACCCAGTACTTC. Translated: CASSPGSSGTEETQYF.

This clonotype was seen many times. The chain combines TRBV7-2 with TRBJ2-1, with D hard to call. Germline-derived CDR1 and CDR2 are SGHTA and FQGNSA. This CDR3 is 15 amino acids long. V dropped 2 bases and J dropped 4 bases, with 12 bases sitting between them. The CDR3 loop reads CASSLMTKWYNEQFF. CDR3 in DNA: TGTGCCAGCAGCTTAATGACGAAATGGTACAATGAGCAGTTCTTC.

The chain couples TRBV11-2 to TRBJ1-5; D perhaps matches TRBD1 (5 bases). Germline V gives CDR1 SGHAT, CDR2 FQNNGV. The CDR3 consists of 15 residues. V was cut by 2 bases and J by 2 bases, with 10 bases left in between. The CDR3 DNA sequence: TGTGCCAGCAGCTTACAGTCGGGGGGCAATCAGCCCCAGCATTTT. Its translation: CASSLQSGGNQPQHF.

The rearrangement links TRBV18 to TRBJ2-1; D is unresolved. The CDR3 extends over 15 amino acids. Looked up from germline, CDR1 is KGHSH and CDR2 is LQKENI. The V end lost 1 base, the J end lost 0 bases, and 7 bases lay between the germline ends. This chain's CDR3 is CASSPLLSSYNEQFF. In DNA form, the CDR3 reads TGTGCCAGCTCACCACTATTGAGCTCCTACAATGAGCAGTTCTTC. The full variable domain, in which reference TRBV18 and TRBJ2-1 provide the parts outside the CDR3, is NAGVMQNPRHLVRRRGQEARLRCSPMKGHSHVYWYRQLPEEGLKFMVYLQKENIIDESGMPKERFSAEFPKEGPSILRIQQVVRGDSAAYFCASSPLLSSYNEQFFGPGTRLTVL.

This clonotype was counted a few times. The chain has TRBV6-1 and TRBJ2-1; D is possibly TRBD1 (7 bases). The CDR3 extends over 18 amino acids. The V gene's germline CDR1 is MNHNS and CDR2 SASEGT. Trimming took off 6 bases at V and 8 bases at J, with 29 bases between the two ends. CDR3 in DNA: TGTGCCAGCAGACCACCTACTAGCCACAAGCCTCAGGGGGATGAGCAGTTCTTC. It translates to CASRPPTSHKPQGDEQFF.

Many counts were recorded for this clonotype. V and J are TRBV30 and TRBJ2-2; 7 bases are shared with TRBD1. This CDR3 contains 14 residues. V shed 5 bases and J 5 bases; nucleotides not matched to a gene: 8. Germline V gene sequence: CDR1 GTSNPN, CDR2 SVGIG (reference sequence). The CDR3: CAWDREVNTGELFF. CDR3 bases: TGTGCCTGGGACAGGGAAGTCAATACCGGGGAGCTGTTTTTT.

The gene calls are TRBV2 and TRBJ1-2; 7 nucleotides line up with TRBD1. Germline V gives CDR1 SNHLY, CDR2 FYNNEI. V shed 4 bases, J shed 3 bases, and the junction held 8 bases outside the gene matches. This CDR3 comprises 15 residues. Here the CDR3 reads CASSAWDRNYYGYTF. In DNA form, the CDR3 reads TGTGCCAGCAGTGCGTGGGACAGAAACTACTATGGCTACACCTTC.

Only a few counts were recorded for this clonotype. The chain recombines TRBV7-2 with TRBJ1-3; D perhaps matches TRBD1 (5 bases). The V gene's germline CDR1 is SGHTA and CDR2 FQGNSA. This CDR3 has 17 residues. Trimming left V 1 base short and J 2 bases short, with 15 bases between. The CDR3 region has the DNA TGTGCCAGCAGCTTAGTCGCCCTTGGGGGAGCTGGAAACACCATATATTTT. Protein product: CASSLVALGGAGNTIYF.

This clonotype was detected only a few times. V usage is TRBV10-2 and J usage is TRBJ2-3; 9 nucleotides line up with TRBD2. Looked up from germline, CDR1 is WSHSY and CDR2 is SAAADI. With V trimmed by 4 bases and J by 5 bases, 13 bases remained unmatched. This CDR3 has 17 amino acids. CDR3: CASSGTVGREGVDTQYF. CDR3 DNA: TGCGCCAGCAGTGGAACCGTGGGGCGGGAGGGTGTAGATACGCAGTATTTT.

This clonotype was found many times. The chain is built from TRBV6-1 and TRBJ1-1; TRBD1 is a possible D gene (5 bases). Trimming shortened V by 6 bases and J by 4 bases, and 18 bases separated the two germline ends. Germline loops: CDR1 MNHNS, CDR2 SASEGT. The CDR3 has 15 residues. CDR3 loop: CASRGTGMGGTEAFF. The CDR3, as DNA: TGTGCCAGCAGAGGTACAGGAATGGGAGGCACTGAAGCTTTCTTT.

This clonotype was observed at least ten times. V gene TRBV27 combines with J gene TRBJ1-2; D is possibly TRBD1 (5 bases). CDR1 and CDR2 from the germline V gene are MNHEY and SMNVEV (reference sequence). The V end lost 2 bases, the J end lost 8 bases, and 15 bases lay between the germline ends. The CDR3 totals 14 residues. CDR3 sequence (DNA): TGTGCCAGCAGTTTAAAATGGGATGGGGGGGGCTACACCTTC. Translation: CASSLKWDGGGYTF.

This clonotype was picked up many times. V gene TRBV28 combines with J gene TRBJ2-7; 11 positions match TRBD2. Germline lookup yields CDR1 MDHEN and CDR2 SYDVKM. CDR3 length: 16 amino acids. V was pared by 3 bases and J by 4 bases, with 8 bases of the junction left unmatched. CDR3 nucleotides: TGTGCCAGCAGTTTCATAGCGGGAGGGCCGCCTTACGAGCAGTACTTC. Amino acid sequence: CASSFIAGGPPYEQYF.

This clonotype was counted ten times or more. The chain uses TRBV5-5 and TRBJ1-5; D is unclear. The CDR3 totals 13 residues. V was pared by 1 base and J by 2 bases, with 4 bases between. From germline, CDR1 is SGHKS and CDR2 YYEKEE (reference sequence). The chain's CDR3 is CASSLSGNQPQHF. Written as DNA, the CDR3 is TGTGCCAGCAGCTTGTCAGGCAATCAGCCCCAGCATTTT.

The chain is built from TRBV6-1 and TRBJ2-3; D not resolved. CDR1 MNHNS and CDR2 SASEGT come from the germline V gene. V lost 5 bases, J lost 2 bases, and 11 bases lay in between. The length of the CDR3 is 14 residues. Here the CDR3 reads CASSMTRNTDTQYF. CDR3 in DNA: TGTGCCAGCAGTATGACTCGAAACACAGATACGCAGTATTTT.

Comment on this clonotype: A much bigger clone sits one base away, suggesting this may be a read error. This rearrangement joins TRBV5-1 to TRBJ1-1, with D perhaps matching TRBD1 (6 bases). The germline V gene encodes CDR1 SGHRS and CDR2 YFSETQ. The CDR3 sequence is 15 residues long. The V end was cut by 5 bases, the J end by 2 bases, with 16 bases between. CDR3 in DNA: TGCGCCAGCAGACAGGGTAAGAGGGGTAACACTGAAGCTTTCTTT. It encodes CASRQGKRGNTEAFF. The full variable domain, completed using reference TRBV5-1 and TRBJ1-1, is KAGVTQTPRYLIKTRGQQVTLSCSPISGHRSVSWYQQTPGQGLQFLFEYFSETQRNKGNFPGRFSGRQFSNSRSEMNVSTLELGDSALYLCASRQGKRGNTEAFFGQGTRLTVV.

In its sample, this clonotype was seen many times. This chain joins TRBV27 and TRBJ1-1, with unresolved D. The CDR3 is 13 amino acids. In germline, CDR1 is MNHEY, CDR2 SMNVEV (reference sequence). Trimming cost V 2 bases and J 7 bases, with 11 bases left between them. The CDR3 is CASSLRPGLEAFF. The CDR3 region has the DNA TGTGCCAGCAGTTTAAGACCTGGTCTTGAAGCTTTCTTT.

This clonotype was seen many times. The chain links TRBV7-6 to TRBJ2-3, with D perhaps assigned TRBD1 or TRBD2 (5 bases each). Trimming shortened V by 1 base and J by 4 bases, and 9 bases separated the two germline ends. Germline V gene data show CDR1 as SGHVS and CDR2 as FNYEAQ. This CDR3 region has 14 residues. In DNA, the CDR3 is TGTGCCAGCAGCTTAGAGTGGGGACCAGATACGCAGTATTTT. It is translated as CASSLEWGPDTQYF.

This clonotype was detected ten times or more. The chain recombines TRBV6-5 with TRBJ2-7; a weak D match, TRBD2 (6 bases). This CDR3 comprises 14 residues. The germline V gene encodes CDR1 MNHEY and CDR2 SVGAGI. V lost 2 bases, J lost 5 bases, and 13 bases lay in between. CDR3 bases: TGTGCCAGCAGTTACACCGGGAGTCTTGACGAGCAGTACTTC. This gives the protein CASSYTGSLDEQYF.

This clonotype was seen more than once but under ten times. V usage is TRBV19 and J usage is TRBJ2-7; possibly TRBD1 for D (6 bases). The CDR3 loop spans 13 amino acids. The germline gives CDR1 LNHDA, CDR2 SQIVND (reference sequence). V was trimmed by 5 bases and J by 5 bases, leaving 13 bases between them. CDR3 coding DNA: TGTGCCAGTAGTTGGGACACCAAAAACGAGCAGTACTTC. This sequence encodes CASSWDTKNEQYF. The variable domain in full, with the rest retrieved from reference TRBV19 and TRBJ2-7, is DGGITQSPKYLFRKEGQNVTLSCEQNLNHDAMYWYRQDPGQGLRLIYYSQIVNDFQKGDIAEGYSVSREKKESFPLTVTSAQKNPTAFYLCASSWDTKNEQYFGPGTRLTVT.

This clonotype was observed many times. The chain recombines TRBV12-3 or TRBV12-4 with TRBJ2-3; D ambiguous. V was shortened by 1 base and J by 2 bases, with 7 bases between the two germline ends. The CDR3 runs 14 residues. The CDR3 region is CASSLVGLTDTQYF. For the CDR3, the DNA is TGTGCCAGCAGTTTAGTGGGCCTCACAGATACGCAGTATTTT.

CDR3 nucleotides: TGTGCCAGCAGTCCCTGGACCGAAGCTAACTATGGCTACACCTTC. It translates to CASSPWTEANYGYTF. V is TRBV12-3 or TRBV12-4 and J is TRBJ1-2; no clear D. Trimming pared 5 bases from V and 0 bases from J, leaving 13 bases between. This CDR3 comprises 15 residues.

The rearrangement links TRBV19 to TRBJ1-1; TRBD1 agrees at 10 bases. CDR3 length: 17 amino acids. V lost 7 bases to trimming and J lost 0 bases; unmatched junction nucleotides: 11. Germline CDR1 and CDR2: LNHDA and SQIVND (reference sequence). As DNA, the CDR3 is TGTGCCAGTATCCGGACAGGGGGACAAATTATGAACACTGAAGCTTTCTTT. This codes for CASIRTGGQIMNTEAFF.

This clonotype occurred a few times. The rearrangement links TRBV27 to TRBJ2-2; D gene ambiguous. Germline V gives CDR1 MNHEY, CDR2 SMNVEV (reference sequence). This CDR3 region has 15 residues. The V and J ends lost 6 bases and 0 bases respectively, with 11 bases between them. CDR3 residues: CASSPGDTNTGELFF. The CDR3 DNA is TGTGCCAGCAGCCCTGGCGATACGAACACCGGGGAGCTGTTTTTT.